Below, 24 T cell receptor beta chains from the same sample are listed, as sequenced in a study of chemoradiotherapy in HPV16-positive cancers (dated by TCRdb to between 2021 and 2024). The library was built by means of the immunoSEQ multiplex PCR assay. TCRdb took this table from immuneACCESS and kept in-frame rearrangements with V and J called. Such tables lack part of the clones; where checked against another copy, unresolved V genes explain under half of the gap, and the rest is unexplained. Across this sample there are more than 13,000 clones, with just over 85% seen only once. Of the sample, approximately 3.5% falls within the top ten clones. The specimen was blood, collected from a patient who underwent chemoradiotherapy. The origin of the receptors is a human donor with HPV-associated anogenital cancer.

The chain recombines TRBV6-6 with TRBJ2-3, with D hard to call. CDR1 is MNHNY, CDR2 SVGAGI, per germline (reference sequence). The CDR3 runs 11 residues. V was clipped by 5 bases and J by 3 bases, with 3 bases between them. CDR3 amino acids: CASSVTDTQYF. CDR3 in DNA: TGTGCCAGCAGTGTAACAGATACGCAGTATTTT.

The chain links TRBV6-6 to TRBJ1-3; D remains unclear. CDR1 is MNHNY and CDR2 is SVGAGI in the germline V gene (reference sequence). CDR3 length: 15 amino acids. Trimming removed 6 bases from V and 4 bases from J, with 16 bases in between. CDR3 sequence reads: CASSPGTSGGNTIYF. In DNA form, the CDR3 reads TGTGCCAGCAGCCCGGGCACGTCCGGAGGAAACACCATATATTTT.

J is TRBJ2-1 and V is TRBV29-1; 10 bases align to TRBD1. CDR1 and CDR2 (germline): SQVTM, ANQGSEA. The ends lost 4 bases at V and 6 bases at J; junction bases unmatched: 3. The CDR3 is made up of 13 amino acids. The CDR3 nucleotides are TGCAGCGTTGCCGGACAGGGGGTCAATGAGCAGTTCTTC. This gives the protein CSVAGQGVNEQFF.

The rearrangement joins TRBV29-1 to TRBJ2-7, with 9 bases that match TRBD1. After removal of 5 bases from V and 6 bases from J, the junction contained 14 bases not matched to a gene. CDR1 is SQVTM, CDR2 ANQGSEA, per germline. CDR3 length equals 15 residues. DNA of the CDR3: TGCAGCGTTCGGGACAGGGCGCGACTCAACGGCGAGCAGTACTTC. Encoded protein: CSVRDRARLNGEQYF.

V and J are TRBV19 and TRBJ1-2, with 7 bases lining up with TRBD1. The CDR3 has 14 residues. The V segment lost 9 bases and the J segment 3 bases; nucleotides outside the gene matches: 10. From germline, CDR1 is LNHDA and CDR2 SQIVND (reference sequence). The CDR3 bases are TGTGCCAGCACTCTGGACAGGTCCTACTATGGCTACACCTTC. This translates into CASTLDRSYYGYTF.

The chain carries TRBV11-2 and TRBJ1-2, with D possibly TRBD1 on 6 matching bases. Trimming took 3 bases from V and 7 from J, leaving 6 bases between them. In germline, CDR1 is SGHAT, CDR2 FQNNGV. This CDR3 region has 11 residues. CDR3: CASSFRGGYTF. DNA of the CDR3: TGTGCCAGCAGCTTCAGGGGTGGCTACACCTTC.

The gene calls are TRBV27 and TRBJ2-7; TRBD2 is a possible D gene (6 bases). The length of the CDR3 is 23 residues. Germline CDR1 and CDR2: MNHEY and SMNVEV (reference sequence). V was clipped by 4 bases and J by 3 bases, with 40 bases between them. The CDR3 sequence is CASSSRRASNPSGTDPLIYEQYF. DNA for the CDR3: TGTGCCAGCAGTTCCCGGAGGGCCTCAAACCCCAGCGGCACCGACCCACTGATCTACGAGCAGTACTTC.

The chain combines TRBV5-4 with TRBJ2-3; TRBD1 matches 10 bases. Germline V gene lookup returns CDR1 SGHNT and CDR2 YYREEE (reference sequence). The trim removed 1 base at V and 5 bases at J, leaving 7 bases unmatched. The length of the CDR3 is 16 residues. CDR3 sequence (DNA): TGTGCCAGCAGCTTGAGCTCGACAGGGGGCGAAGATACGCAGTATTTT. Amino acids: CASSLSSTGGEDTQYF.

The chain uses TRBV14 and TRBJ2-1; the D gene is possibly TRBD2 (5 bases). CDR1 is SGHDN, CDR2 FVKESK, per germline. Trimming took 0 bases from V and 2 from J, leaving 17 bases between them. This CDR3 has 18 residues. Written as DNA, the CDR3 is TGTGCCAGCAGCCAAGATCCTCTAACTAGTGTTCCCTACAATGAGCAGTTCTTC. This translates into CASSQDPLTSVPYNEQFF.

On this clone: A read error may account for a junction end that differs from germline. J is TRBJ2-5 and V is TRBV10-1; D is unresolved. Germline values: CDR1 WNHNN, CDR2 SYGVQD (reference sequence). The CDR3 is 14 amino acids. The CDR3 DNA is TGCGCCAGCAGATCGGACGGACCCCAAAAGACCCAGTACTTC. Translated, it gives CASRSDGPQKTQYF.

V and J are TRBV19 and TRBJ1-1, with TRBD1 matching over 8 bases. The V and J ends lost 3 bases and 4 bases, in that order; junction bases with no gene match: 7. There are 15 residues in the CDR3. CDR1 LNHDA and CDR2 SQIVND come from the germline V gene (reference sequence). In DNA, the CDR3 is TGTGCCAGTAGTATTCAGGGGGCGCTGGGCACTGAAGCTTTCTTT. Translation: CASSIQGALGTEAFF.

CDR3 nucleotide sequence: TGTGCCAGCAGTCCCGGCAGCGATGAGCAGTTCTTC. Protein product: CASSPGSDEQFF. The chain employs TRBV11-1 and TRBJ2-1; D gene unclear. Germline assignment: CDR1 SGHAT and CDR2 FQDESV (reference sequence). The CDR3 has 12 residues. Trimming took off 6 bases at V and 8 bases at J, with 11 bases between the two ends.

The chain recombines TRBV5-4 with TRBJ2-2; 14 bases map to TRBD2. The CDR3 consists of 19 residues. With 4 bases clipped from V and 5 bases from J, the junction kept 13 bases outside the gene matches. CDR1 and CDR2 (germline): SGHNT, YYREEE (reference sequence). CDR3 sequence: CASSQPGTSGRTRTGELFF. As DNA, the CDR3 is TGTGCCAGCAGCCAACCCGGGACTAGCGGGAGAACGCGAACCGGGGAGCTGTTTTTT.

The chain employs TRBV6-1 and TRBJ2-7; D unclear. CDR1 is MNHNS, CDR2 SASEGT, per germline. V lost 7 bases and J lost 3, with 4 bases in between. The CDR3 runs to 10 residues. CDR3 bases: TGTGCCAGCAAGCGCTACGAGCAGTACTTC. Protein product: CASKRYEQYF.

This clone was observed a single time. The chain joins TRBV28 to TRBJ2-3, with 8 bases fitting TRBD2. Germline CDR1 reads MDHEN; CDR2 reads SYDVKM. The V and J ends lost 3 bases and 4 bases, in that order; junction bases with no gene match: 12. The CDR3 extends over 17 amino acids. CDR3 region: CASSFDMPRTSPDTQYF. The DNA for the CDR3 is TGTGCCAGCAGTTTCGATATGCCCCGGACTAGCCCAGATACGCAGTATTTT.

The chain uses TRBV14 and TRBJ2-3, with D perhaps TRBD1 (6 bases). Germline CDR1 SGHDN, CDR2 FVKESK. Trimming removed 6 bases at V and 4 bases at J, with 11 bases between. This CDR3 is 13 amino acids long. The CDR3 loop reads CASSLSGADTQYF. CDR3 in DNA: TGTGCCAGCAGTCTCTCAGGGGCAGATACGCAGTATTTT.

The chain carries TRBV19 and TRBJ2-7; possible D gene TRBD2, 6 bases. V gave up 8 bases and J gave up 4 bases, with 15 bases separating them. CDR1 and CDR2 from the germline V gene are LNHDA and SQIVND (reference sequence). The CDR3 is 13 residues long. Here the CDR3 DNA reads TGTGCCAGTCGTCGGGAGTTCGGTTACGAGCAGTACTTC. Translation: CASRREFGYEQYF. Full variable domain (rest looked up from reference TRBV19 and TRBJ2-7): DGGITQSPKYLFRKEGQNVTLSCEQNLNHDAMYWYRQDPGQGLRLIYYSQIVNDFQKGDIAEGYSVSREKKESFPLTVTSAQKNPTAFYLCASRREFGYEQYFGPGTRLTVT.

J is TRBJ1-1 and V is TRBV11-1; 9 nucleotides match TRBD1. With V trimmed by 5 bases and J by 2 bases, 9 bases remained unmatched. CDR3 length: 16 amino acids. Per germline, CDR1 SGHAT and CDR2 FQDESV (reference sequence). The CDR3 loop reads CASSRHTGGGNTEAFF. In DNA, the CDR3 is TGTGCCAGCAGCCGACACACAGGGGGCGGAAACACTGAAGCTTTCTTT. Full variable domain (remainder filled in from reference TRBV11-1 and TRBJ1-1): EAEVAQSPRYKITEKSQAVAFWCDPISGHATLYWYRQILGQGPELLVQFQDESVVDDSQLPKDRFSAERLKGVDSTLKIQPAELGDSAMYLCASSRHTGGGNTEAFFGQGTRLTVV.

The CDR3 nucleotides read TGTGCCAGCAGTTACGTGGGGACGGATGGCTACACCTTC. This gives the protein CASSYVGTDGYTF. The chain employs TRBV6-9 and TRBJ1-2; tentatively, D is TRBD1 (5 bases). V was clipped by 3 bases and J by 6 bases, with 11 bases between them. Germline values: CDR1 MNHGY, CDR2 SVAAGI. This CDR3 contains 13 residues.

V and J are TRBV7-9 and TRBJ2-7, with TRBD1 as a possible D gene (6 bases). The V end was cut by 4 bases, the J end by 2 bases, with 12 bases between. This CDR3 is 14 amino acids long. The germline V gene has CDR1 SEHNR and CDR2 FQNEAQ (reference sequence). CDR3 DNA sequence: TGTGCCAGCAGCTCCCACAGGGTACCCTACGAGCAGTACTTC. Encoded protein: CASSSHRVPYEQYF.

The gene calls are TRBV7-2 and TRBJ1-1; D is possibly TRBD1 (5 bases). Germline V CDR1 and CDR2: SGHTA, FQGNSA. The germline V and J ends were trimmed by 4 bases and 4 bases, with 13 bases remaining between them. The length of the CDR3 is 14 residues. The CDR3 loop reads CASSSGRPVTEAFF. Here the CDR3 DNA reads TGTGCCAGCAGCTCGGGACGGCCGGTCACTGAAGCTTTCTTT.

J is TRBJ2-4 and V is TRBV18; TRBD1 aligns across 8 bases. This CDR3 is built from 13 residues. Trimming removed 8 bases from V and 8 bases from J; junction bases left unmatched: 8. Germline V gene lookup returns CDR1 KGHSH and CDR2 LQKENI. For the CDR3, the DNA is TGTGCCAGCCAACCCGGGACAGGTGACATTCAGTACTTC. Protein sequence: CASQPGTGDIQYF.

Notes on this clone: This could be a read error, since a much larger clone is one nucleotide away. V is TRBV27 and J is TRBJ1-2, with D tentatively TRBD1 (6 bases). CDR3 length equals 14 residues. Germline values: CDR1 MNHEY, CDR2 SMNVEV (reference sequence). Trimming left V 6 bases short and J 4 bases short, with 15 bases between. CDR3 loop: CASRGGRGSYGYTF. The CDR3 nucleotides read TGTGCCAGCAGGGGGGGGAGGGGGAGCTATGGCTACACCTTC.

The CDR3 protein is CASSLGGQGWGETQYF. CDR3 sequence (DNA): TGTGCCAGCAGTTTAGGAGGACAGGGGTGGGGAGAGACCCAGTACTTC. This rearrangement joins TRBV27 to TRBJ2-5; 9 nucleotides align to TRBD1. V lost 2 bases to trimming and J lost 4 bases; unmatched junction nucleotides: 8. Germline loops: CDR1 MNHEY, CDR2 SMNVEV (reference sequence). The CDR3 has 16 residues.